This T cell receptor (beta chain) was recorded in a study of shared clonotypes between healthy human individuals. Findings and limits, study-wide: The researchers took only blood, and tissue repertoires probably look different.

Note on this clone: Its antigen is undetermined.

The junction had 2 bases not matched to a gene; V was cut back by 0 bases and J by 7 bases. The germline V gene has CDR1 SNHLY and CDR2 FYNNEI. The CDR3 sequence is 15 residues long. There were only Caucasian adults among the donors, and all lived in Nashville, Tennessee. Generated by immunoSEQ multiplex PCR, the TCRdb table keeps only in-frame clones and is missing some. The sample has fewer than 550,000 clones; 75% to 80% are singletons. The sequencing input was PBMCs. The genes are TRBV2 and TRBJ2-1; 11 nucleotides agree with TRBD2. The clonotype originates from a woman in her 40s in good health. Some clones in this sample may be carry-over from other donors' samples. The CDR3 loop reads CASSEASGRVNEQFF. Here the CDR3 DNA reads TGTGCCAGCAGTGAAGCTAGCGGGAGGGTGAATGAGCAGTTCTTC. Drawing the rest from reference TRBV2 and TRBJ2-1, the complete variable domain is EPEVTQTPSHQVTQMGQEVILRCVPISNHLYFYWYRQILGQKVEFLVSFYNNEISEKSEIFDDQFSVERPDGSNFTLKIRSTKLEDSAMYFCASSEASGRVNEQFFGPGTRLTVL.